This passage covers 13 T cell receptor beta chains from one sample sequenced in a study of beta chain features in type 1 diabetes. What was sequenced were expressed TCRB transcripts, since all of the isolated RNA had been reverse transcribed. TCRdb's copy holds only in-frame clones and misses some; the assay was immunoSEQ multiplex PCR. The data show 150,000 or so clones, about 9.7% seen once. Sample: central memory CD4+ T cells from blood. These receptors were taken from a woman between 35 and 50 years old in good health.

With regard to this clone: The junction differs from germline at one of its ends, possibly a read error. This rearrangement joins TRBV7-7 to TRBJ2-1; 8 positions match TRBD1. This CDR3 contains 15 residues. The germline V gene has CDR1 SSHAT and CDR2 FNYEAQ (reference sequence). CDR3 DNA: TGTGCTAGCAGCTTAGGGGACAGGTCCAACAATGAGCAGTTCTTC. It yields the protein CASSLGDRSNNEQFF.

This clone has at least ten counts. The V call is TRBV28, the J call TRBJ2-3, with 9 positions matching TRBD1. Germline V lookup: CDR1 MDHEN, CDR2 SYDVKM. The CDR3 length is 14 residues. The V segment lost 6 bases and the J segment 4 bases; nucleotides outside the gene matches: 5. The CDR3 spells CASSPGTGSDTQYF. The DNA of the CDR3 is TGTGCCAGCAGCCCCGGGACAGGGTCAGATACGCAGTATTTT.

This clone was counted many times. The rearrangement joins TRBV7-9 to TRBJ2-5; TRBD2 matches at 10 bases. Germline V lookup: CDR1 SEHNR, CDR2 FQNEAQ (reference sequence). CDR3 length: 14 residues. The trim removed 8 bases at V and 2 bases at J, leaving 5 bases unmatched. CDR3: CASGLAGVQETQYF. The CDR3 region has the DNA TGTGCCAGCGGGCTAGCGGGGGTTCAAGAGACCCAGTACTTC.

In its sample, this clone was seen a few times. This CDR3 is also generated by other DNA sequences in the sample. The genes are TRBV27 and TRBJ1-1; D perhaps matches TRBD1 (5 bases). Germline V gene data show CDR1 as MNHEY and CDR2 as SMNVEV (reference sequence). Trimming took 2 bases from V and 3 from J, leaving 7 bases between them. This CDR3 spans 13 amino acids. CDR3 sequence: CASSLQGYTEAFF. The CDR3 coding sequence is TGTGCCAGCAGTTTACAGGGATACACTGAAGCTTTCTTT.

This chain uses TRBV5-1 with TRBJ2-5, with 7 bases matching TRBD2. V lost 1 base, J lost 1 base, and 1 base stayed unmatched. The germline V gene has CDR1 SGHRS and CDR2 YFSETQ. The CDR3 length is 14 residues. DNA for the CDR3: TGCGCCAGCAGCTTGAGCGGGGCCCAAGAGACCCAGTACTTC. This sequence encodes CASSLSGAQETQYF.

The chain is built from TRBV5-1 and TRBJ2-1; possible D gene TRBD1, 6 bases. The CDR3 spans 12 residues. Germline-derived CDR1 and CDR2 are SGHRS and YFSETQ. The V end was cut by 2 bases, the J end by 9 bases, with 9 bases between. Here the CDR3 reads CASSFTGSEQFF. The DNA for the CDR3 is TGCGCCAGCAGCTTCACAGGGAGTGAGCAGTTCTTC.

The chain recombines TRBV19 with TRBJ2-5, with 7 bases fitting TRBD1. The ends lost 3 bases at V and 6 bases at J; junction bases unmatched: 10. Germline V lookup: CDR1 LNHDA, CDR2 SQIVND (reference sequence). The CDR3 consists of 15 residues. The CDR3 loop is CASSIGAGGLKTQYF. The CDR3 nucleotides read TGTGCCAGTAGTATTGGTGCAGGGGGTTTGAAGACCCAGTACTTC.

This clone has more than one count but fewer than ten. This chain joins TRBV29-1 and TRBJ2-5, with 14 bases identical to TRBD2. The CDR3 runs to 16 residues. V shed 6 bases and J 2 bases; nucleotides not matched to a gene: 8. Germline V CDR1 and CDR2: SQVTM, ANQGSEA. CDR3 protein: CSVGLAGVGPQETQYF. The CDR3, as DNA: TGCAGCGTGGGACTAGCGGGGGTAGGTCCACAAGAGACCCAGTACTTC.

This clone was seen many times. The chain has TRBV5-4 and TRBJ2-5; 7 nucleotides line up with TRBD2. Trimming removed 0 bases from V and 4 bases from J; junction bases left unmatched: 6. From germline, CDR1 is SGHNT and CDR2 YYREEE (reference sequence). The CDR3 has 15 amino acids. The CDR3 sequence is CASSLERASGETQYF. The CDR3 bases are TGTGCCAGCAGCTTGGAAAGGGCTAGCGGAGAGACCCAGTACTTC.

This clone was observed a few times. This chain connects TRBV2 to TRBJ2-2, with D possibly TRBD2 on 6 matching bases. The V end lost 0 bases, the J end lost 2 bases, and 13 bases lay between the germline ends. The CDR3 runs to 17 residues. Germline V lookup: CDR1 SNHLY, CDR2 FYNNEI. CDR3 coding DNA: TGTGCCAGCAGTGAAGCGTGGAGGGGAGGAAACACCGGGGAGCTGTTTTTT. Its translation is CASSEAWRGGNTGELFF.

The sample holds a few counts of this clone. V gene TRBV9 combines with J gene TRBJ2-2, with D possibly matching TRBD1 (5 bases). The V end was cut by 0 bases, the J end by 4 bases, with 16 bases between. CDR1 is SGDLS and CDR2 is YYNGEE in the germline V gene. The CDR3 spans 17 residues. CDR3 sequence reads: CASSVVVTHQGTGELFF. As DNA, the CDR3 is TGTGCCAGCAGCGTAGTTGTGACCCATCAGGGCACCGGGGAGCTGTTTTTT.

The rearrangement uses TRBV5-5 and TRBJ1-2; a possible D gene is TRBD1 (6 bases). This CDR3 spans 15 amino acids. Trimming pared 0 bases from V and 2 bases from J, leaving 11 bases between. CDR1 and CDR2 (germline): SGHKS, YYEKEE (reference sequence). CDR3 loop: CASSLGGRGNYGYTF. In nucleotides, the CDR3 is TGTGCCAGCAGCTTGGGAGGTAGGGGGAACTATGGCTACACCTTC. Using reference TRBV5-5 and TRBJ1-2 for the parts outside the CDR3, the full variable domain is DAGVTQSPTHLIKTRGQQVTLRCSPISGHKSVSWYQQVLGQGPQFIFQYYEKEERGRGNFPDRFSARQFPNYSSELNVNALLLGDSALYLCASSLGGRGNYGYTFGSGTRLTVV.

The chain is built from TRBV5-1 and TRBJ2-6; TRBD1 matches 11 bases. From germline, CDR1 is SGHRS and CDR2 YFSETQ. The CDR3 is made up of 18 amino acids. V lost 8 bases and J lost 7; bases outside the gene matches: 17. CDR3 coding DNA: TGCGCCAGTAGTGAGGGCGGACAGGGGGCGGGAGCAGCCAACGTCCTGACTTTC. This codes for CASSEGGQGAGAANVLTF.